This paragraph covers one T cell receptor beta chain sequence. Its target is not known. This record comes from a study of T cell responses to AZD1222 COVID-19 vaccine. Whole-study context: The study pooled second doses at about 4 or about 12 weeks. Whole-study results and caveats: The donor cohort was predominantly white British with a female majority, and clonal diversity may have been underestimated. Across the whole spike, CD4 TCRs peaked at regions 160-218 and 743-854. Spike-specific TCR breadth and depth grew following two AZD1222 doses.

Method: immunoSEQ multiplex PCR; TCRdb's copy keeps in-frame clones and lacks some. The sample includes 84,000 or so clones, about 90% of them seen just once. V was pared by 5 bases and J by 0 bases, with 22 bases between. Germline V CDR1 and CDR2: SGHTA, FQGNSA. The CDR3 length is 18 residues. The origin of this receptor is an adult in good health. The V and J genes are TRBV7-2 and TRBJ1-2, with D tentatively TRBD1 (5 bases). The starting material was peripheral blood, obtained on day 0 of AZD1222 vaccination. The CDR3 protein is CASSPSRSGARANYGYTF. In DNA, the CDR3 is TGTGCCAGCAGCCCCAGTAGGTCTGGGGCCAGAGCTAACTATGGCTACACCTTC.